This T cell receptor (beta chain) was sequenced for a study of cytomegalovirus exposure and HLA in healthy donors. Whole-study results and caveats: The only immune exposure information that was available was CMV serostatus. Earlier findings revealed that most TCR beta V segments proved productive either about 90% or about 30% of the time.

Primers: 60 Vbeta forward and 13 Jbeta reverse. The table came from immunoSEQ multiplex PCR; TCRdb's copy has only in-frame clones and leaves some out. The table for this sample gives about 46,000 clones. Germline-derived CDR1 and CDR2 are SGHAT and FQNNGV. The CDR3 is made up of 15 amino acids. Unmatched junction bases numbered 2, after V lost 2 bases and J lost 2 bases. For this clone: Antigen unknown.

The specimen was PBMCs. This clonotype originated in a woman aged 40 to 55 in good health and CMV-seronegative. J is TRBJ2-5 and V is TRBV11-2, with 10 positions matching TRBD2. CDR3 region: CASSLNSGGQETQYF. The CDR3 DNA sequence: TGTGCCAGCAGCTTAAATAGCGGGGGGCAAGAGACCCAGTACTTC.